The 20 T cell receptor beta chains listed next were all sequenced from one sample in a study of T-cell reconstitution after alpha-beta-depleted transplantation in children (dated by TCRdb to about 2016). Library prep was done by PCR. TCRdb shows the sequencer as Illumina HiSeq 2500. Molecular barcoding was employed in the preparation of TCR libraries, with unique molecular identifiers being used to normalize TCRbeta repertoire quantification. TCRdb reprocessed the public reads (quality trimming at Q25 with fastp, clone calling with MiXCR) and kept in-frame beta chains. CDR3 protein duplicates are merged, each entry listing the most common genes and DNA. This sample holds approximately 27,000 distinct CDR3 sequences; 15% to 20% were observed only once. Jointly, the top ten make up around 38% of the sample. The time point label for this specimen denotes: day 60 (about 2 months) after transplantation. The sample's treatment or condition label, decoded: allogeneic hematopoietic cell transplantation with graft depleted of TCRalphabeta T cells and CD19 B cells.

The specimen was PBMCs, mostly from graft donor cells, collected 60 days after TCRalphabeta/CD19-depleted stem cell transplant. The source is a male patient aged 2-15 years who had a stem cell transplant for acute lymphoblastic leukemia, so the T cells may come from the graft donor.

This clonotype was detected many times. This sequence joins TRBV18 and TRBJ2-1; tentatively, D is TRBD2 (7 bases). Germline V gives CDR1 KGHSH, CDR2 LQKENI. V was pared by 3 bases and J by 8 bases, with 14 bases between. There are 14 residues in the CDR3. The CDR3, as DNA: TGTGCCAGCTCACCCCTCCCGGGGGGCGATGAGCAGTTCTTC. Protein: CASSPLPGGDEQFF.

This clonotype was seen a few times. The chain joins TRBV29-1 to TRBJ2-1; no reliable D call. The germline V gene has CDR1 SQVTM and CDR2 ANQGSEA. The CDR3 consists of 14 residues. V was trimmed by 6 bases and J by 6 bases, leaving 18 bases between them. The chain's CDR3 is CSVLHLGKINEQFF. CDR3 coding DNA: TGCAGCGTCCTCCATCTGGGAAAGATCAATGAGCAGTTCTTC.

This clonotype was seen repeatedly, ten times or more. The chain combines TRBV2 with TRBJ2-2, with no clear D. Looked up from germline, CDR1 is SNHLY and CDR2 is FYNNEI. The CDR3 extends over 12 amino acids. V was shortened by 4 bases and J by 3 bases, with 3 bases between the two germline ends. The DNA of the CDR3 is TGTGCCAGCAGTGTTGACACCGGGGAGCTGTTTTTT. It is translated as CASSVDTGELFF.

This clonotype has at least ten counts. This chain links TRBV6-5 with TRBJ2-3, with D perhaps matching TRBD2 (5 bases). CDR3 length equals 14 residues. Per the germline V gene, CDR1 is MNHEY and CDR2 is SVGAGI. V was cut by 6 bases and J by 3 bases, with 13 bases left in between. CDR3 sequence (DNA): TGTGCCAGCAGCTTCAGCGGACCTACAGATACGCAGTATTTT. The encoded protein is CASSFSGPTDTQYF.

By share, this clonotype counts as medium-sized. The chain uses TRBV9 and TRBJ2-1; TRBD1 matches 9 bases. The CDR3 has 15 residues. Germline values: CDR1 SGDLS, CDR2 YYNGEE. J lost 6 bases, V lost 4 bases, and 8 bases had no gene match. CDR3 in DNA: TGTGCCAGCAGCTTGGGGACAGGGTTTACCAATGAGCAGTTCTTC. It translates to CASSLGTGFTNEQFF.

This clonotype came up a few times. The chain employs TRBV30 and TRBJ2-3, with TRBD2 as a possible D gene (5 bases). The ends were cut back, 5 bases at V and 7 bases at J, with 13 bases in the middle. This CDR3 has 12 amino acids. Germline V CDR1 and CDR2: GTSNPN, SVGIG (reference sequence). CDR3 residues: CAWSGGANTQYF. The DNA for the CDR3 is TGTGCCTGGTCCGGAGGAGCAAATACGCAGTATTTT.

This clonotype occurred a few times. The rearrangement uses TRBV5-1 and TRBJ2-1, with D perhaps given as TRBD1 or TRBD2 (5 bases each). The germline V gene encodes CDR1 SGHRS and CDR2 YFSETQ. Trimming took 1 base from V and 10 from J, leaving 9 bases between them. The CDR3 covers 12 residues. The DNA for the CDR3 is TGCGCCAGCAGCTTGTGGGGACGCGAGCAGTTCTTC. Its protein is CASSLWGREQFF.

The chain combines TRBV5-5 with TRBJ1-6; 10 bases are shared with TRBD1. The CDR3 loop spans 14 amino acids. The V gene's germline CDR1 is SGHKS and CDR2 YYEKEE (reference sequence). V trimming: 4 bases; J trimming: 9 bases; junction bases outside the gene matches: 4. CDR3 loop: CASSMGQGISPLHF. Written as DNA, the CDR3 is TGTGCCAGCAGCATGGGACAGGGGATTTCACCCCTCCACTTT.

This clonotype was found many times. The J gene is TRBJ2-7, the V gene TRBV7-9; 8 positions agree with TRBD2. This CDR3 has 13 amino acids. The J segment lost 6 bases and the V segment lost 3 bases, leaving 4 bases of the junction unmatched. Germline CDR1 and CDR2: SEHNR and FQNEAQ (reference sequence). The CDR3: CASSFGTRGEQYF. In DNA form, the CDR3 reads TGTGCCAGCAGCTTCGGGACTAGGGGCGAGCAGTACTTC.

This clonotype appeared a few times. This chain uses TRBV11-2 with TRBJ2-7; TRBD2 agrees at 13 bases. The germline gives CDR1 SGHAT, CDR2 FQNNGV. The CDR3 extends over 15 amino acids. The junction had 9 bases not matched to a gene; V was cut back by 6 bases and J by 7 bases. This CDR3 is CASRITGTSGAEQYF. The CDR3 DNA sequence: TGTGCCAGCAGGATAACCGGGACTAGCGGGGCGGAGCAGTACTTC. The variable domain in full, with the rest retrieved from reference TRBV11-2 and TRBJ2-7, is EAGVAQSPRYKIIEKRQSVAFWCNPISGHATLYWYQQILGQGPKLLIQFQNNGVVDDSQLPKDRFSAERLKGVDSTLKIQPAKLEDSAVYLCASRITGTSGAEQYFGPGTRLTVT.

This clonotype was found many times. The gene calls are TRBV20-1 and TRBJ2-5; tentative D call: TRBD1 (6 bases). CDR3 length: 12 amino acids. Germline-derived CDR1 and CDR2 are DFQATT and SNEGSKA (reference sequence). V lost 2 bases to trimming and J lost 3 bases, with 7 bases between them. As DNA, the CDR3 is TGCAGTGCTAGACAGGGGAAAGAGACCCAGTACTTC. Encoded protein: CSARQGKETQYF.

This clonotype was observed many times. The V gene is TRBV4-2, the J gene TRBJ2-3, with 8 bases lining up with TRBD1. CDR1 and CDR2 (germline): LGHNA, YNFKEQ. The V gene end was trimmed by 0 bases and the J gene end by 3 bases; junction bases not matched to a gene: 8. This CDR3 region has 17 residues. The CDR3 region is CASSQDLGRGQTDTQYF. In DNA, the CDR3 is TGTGCCAGCAGCCAAGATTTAGGCAGGGGGCAGACAGATACGCAGTATTTT.

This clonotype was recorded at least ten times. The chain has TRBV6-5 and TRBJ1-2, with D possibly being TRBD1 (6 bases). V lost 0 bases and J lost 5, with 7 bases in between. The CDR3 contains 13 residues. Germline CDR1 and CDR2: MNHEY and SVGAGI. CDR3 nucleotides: TGTGCCAGCAGTTACTCGGACAGTTATGGCTACACCTTC. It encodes CASSYSDSYGYTF.

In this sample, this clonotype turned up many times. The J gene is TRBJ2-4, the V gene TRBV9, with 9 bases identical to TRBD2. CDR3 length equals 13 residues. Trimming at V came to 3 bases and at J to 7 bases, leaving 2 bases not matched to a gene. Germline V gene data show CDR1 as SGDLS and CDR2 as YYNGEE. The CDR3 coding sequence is TGTGCCAGCAGCGCAAGCGGGGGGAACATTCAGTACTTC. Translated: CASSASGGNIQYF.

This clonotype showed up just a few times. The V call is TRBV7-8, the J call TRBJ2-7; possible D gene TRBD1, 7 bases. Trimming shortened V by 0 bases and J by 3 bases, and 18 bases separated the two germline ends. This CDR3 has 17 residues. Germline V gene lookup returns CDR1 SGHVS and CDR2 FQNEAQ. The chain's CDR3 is CASSLAAGTGQLYEQYF. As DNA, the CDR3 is TGTGCCAGCAGCTTAGCGGCGGGGACGGGACAGCTCTACGAGCAGTACTTC.

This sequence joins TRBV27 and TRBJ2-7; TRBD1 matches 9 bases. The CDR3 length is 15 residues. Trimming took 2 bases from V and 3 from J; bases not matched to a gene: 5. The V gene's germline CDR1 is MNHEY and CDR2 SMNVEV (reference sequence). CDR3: CASSLGWGQGYEQYF. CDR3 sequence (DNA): TGTGCCAGCAGTTTAGGTTGGGGACAGGGCTACGAGCAGTACTTC.

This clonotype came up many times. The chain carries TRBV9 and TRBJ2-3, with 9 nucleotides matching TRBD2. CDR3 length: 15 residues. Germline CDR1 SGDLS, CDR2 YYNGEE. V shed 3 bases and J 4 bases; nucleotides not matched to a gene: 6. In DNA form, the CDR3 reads TGTGCCAGCAGCGCCGGGACTAGCTCGTCAGATACGCAGTATTTT. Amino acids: CASSAGTSSSDTQYF.

The CDR3 sequence: CASSSGLAYNEQFF. CDR3 in DNA: TGTGCCAGCAGCTCGGGACTAGCCTACAATGAGCAGTTCTTC. J is TRBJ2-1 and V is TRBV11-3; TRBD2 agrees at 8 bases. The J segment lost 2 bases and the V segment lost 4 bases, leaving 1 base of the junction unmatched. This CDR3 is built from 14 residues. Looked up from germline, CDR1 is SGHNT and CDR2 is YENEEA.

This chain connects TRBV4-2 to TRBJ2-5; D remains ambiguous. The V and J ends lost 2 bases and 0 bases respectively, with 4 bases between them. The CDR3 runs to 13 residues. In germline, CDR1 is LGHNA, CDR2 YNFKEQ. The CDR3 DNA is TGTGCCAGCAGCCAATACTACCAAGAGACCCAGTACTTC. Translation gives CASSQYYQETQYF.

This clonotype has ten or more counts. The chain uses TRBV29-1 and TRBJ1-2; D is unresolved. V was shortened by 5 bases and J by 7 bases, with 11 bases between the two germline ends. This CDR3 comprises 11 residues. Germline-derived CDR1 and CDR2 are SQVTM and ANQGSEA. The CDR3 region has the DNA TGCAGCGTTACCCCACACGCTGGCTACACCTTC. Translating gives CSVTPHAGYTF. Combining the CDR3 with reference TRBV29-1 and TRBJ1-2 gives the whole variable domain SAVISQKPSRDICQRGTSLTIQCQVDSQVTMMFWYRQQPGQSLTLIATANQGSEATYESGFVIDKFPISRPNLTFSTLTVSNMSPEDSSIYLCSVTPHAGYTFGSGTRLTVV.